The following is a T cell receptor (beta chain) sequence with its context. The antigen is not known. The data belong to a study of cytomegalovirus exposure and HLA in healthy donors. Study-level background: The roughly 120 validation repertoires and the 666 first-cohort repertoires shared a platform, a later analysis reported. General observations from the study: Most TCR sequences were uncommon, yet certain public TCRs appeared in many donors.

Produced via immunoSEQ multiplex PCR; TCRdb's table is partial and in-frame only. In the table there are roughly 250,000 clones, about 90% of which are singletons. V lost 10 bases and J lost 2; bases outside the gene matches: 4. Germline values: CDR1 LNHDA, CDR2 SQIVND (reference sequence). The CDR3 extends over 13 amino acids. Sequencing was performed on PBMCs. The chain recombines TRBV19 with TRBJ1-2; the match to TRBD1 covers 10 bases. The origin of this receptor is a woman under 30 in good health and CMV-seronegative. The CDR3 DNA sequence: TGTGCCACCCGGACAGGGGGAAACTATGGCTACACCTTC. Translating gives CATRTGGNYGYTF.